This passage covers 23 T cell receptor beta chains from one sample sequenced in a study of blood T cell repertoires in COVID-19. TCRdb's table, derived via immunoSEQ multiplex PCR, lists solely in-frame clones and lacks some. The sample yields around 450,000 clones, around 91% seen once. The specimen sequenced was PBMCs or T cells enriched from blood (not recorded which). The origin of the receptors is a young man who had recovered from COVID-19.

CDR3 nucleotides: TGTGCCAGCAGGAAGATAGGGAGCTCCTACAATGAGCAGTTCTTC. Its translation is CASRKIGSSYNEQFF. The genes are TRBV27 and TRBJ2-1; TRBD2 might be the D (5 bases). V gave up 6 bases and J gave up 0 bases, with 12 bases separating them. There are 15 residues in the CDR3. The germline V gene encodes CDR1 MNHEY and CDR2 SMNVEV (reference sequence).

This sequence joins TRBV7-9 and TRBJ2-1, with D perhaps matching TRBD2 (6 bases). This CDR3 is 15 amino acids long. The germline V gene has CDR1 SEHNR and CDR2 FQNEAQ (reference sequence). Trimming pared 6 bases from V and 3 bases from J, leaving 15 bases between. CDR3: CASSYRAGYYNEQFF. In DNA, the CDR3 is TGTGCCAGCAGTTATCGGGCGGGGTACTACAATGAGCAGTTCTTC.

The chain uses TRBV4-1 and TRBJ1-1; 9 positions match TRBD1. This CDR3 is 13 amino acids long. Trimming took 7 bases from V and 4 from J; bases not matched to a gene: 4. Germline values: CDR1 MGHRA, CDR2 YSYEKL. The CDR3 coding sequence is TGCGCCAGCACCGGGACAGGGTTCACTGAAGCTTTCTTT. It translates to CASTGTGFTEAFF.

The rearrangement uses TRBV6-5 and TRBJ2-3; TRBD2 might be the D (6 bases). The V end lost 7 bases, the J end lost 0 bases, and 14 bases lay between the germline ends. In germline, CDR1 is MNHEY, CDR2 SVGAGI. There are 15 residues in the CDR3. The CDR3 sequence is CASKLAGTSTDTQYF. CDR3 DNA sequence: TGTGCCAGCAAACTTGCAGGGACTAGCACAGATACGCAGTATTTT.

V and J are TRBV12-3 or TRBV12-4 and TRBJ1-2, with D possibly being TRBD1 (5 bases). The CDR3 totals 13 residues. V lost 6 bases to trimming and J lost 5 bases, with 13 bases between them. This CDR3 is CASSPTRGYGYTF. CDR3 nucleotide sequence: TGTGCCAGCAGCCCCACACGGGGGTATGGCTACACCTTC.

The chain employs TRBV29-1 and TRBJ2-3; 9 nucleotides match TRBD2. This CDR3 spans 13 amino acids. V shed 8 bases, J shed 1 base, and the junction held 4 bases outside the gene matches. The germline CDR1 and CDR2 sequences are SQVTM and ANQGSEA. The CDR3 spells CSIRTSGTDTQYF. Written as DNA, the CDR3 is TGCAGCATTCGGACTAGCGGCACAGATACGCAGTATTTT.

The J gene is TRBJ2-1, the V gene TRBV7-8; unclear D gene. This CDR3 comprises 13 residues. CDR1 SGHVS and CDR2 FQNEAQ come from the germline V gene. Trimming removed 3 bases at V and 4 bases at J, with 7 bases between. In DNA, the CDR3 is TGTGCCAGCAGCTTTGAACTTTACAATGAGCAGTTCTTC. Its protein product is CASSFELYNEQFF. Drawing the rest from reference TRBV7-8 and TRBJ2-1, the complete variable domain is GAGVSQSPRYKVAKRGQDVALRCDPISGHVSLFWYQQALGQGPEFLTYFQNEAQLDKSGLPSDRFFAERPEGSVSTLKIQRTQQEDSAVYLCASSFELYNEQFFGPGTRLTVL.

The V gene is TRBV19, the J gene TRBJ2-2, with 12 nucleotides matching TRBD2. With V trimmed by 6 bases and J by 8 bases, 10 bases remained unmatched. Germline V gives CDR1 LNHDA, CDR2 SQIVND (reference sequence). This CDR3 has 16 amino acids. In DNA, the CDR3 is TGTGCCAGTAGCCGAACAGGGACTAGCGGGCAGGGGGAGCTGTTTTTT. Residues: CASSRTGTSGQGELFF. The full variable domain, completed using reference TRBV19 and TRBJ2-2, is DGGITQSPKYLFRKEGQNVTLSCEQNLNHDAMYWYRQDPGQGLRLIYYSQIVNDFQKGDIAEGYSVSREKKESFPLTVTSAQKNPTAFYLCASSRTGTSGQGELFFGEGSRLTVL.

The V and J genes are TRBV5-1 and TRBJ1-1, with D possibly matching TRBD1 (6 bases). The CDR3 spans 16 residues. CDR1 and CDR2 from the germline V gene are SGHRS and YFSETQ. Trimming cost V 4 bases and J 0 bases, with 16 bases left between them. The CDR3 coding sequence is TGCGCCAGCAGCCCGGGCCAGGGGCGGGTGAACACTGAAGCTTTCTTT. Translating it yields CASSPGQGRVNTEAFF. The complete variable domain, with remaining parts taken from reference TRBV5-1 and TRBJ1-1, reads KAGVTQTPRYLIKTRGQQVTLSCSPISGHRSVSWYQQTPGQGLQFLFEYFSETQRNKGNFPGRFSGRQFSNSRSEMNVSTLELGDSALYLCASSPGQGRVNTEAFFGQGTRLTVV.

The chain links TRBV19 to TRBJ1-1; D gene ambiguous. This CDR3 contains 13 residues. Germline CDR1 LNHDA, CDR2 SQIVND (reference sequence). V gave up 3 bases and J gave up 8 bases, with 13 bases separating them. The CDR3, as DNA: TGTGCCAGTAGTATCCCACAAAAACCCGAAGCTTTCTTT. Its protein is CASSIPQKPEAFF.

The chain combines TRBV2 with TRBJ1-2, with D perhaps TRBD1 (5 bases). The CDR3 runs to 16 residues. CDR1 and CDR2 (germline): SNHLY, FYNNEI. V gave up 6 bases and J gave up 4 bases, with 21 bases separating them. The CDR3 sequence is CASSPVRQGGGYGYTF. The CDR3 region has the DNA TGTGCCAGCAGCCCGGTACGGCAGGGCGGGGGCTATGGCTACACCTTC.

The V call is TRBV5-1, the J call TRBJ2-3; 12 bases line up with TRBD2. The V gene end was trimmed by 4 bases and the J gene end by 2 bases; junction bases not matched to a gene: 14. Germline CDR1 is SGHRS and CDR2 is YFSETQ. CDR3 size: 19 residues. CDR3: CASSPRLAGAVGPTDTQYF. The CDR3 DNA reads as TGCGCCAGCAGCCCCCGACTAGCGGGAGCTGTCGGGCCCACAGATACGCAGTATTTT.

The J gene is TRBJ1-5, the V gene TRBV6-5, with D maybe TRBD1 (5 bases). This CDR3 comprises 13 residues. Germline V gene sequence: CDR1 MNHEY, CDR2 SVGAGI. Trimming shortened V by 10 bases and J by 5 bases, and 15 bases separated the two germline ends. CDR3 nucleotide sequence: TGTGCCACCGCGGGGGGGAGGGATCAGCCCCAGCATTTT. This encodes CATAGGRDQPQHF.

As DNA, the CDR3 is TGTGCCAGTAGGTTGACAGACTTGTCCGGGGAGCTGTTTTTT. Amino acids: CASRLTDLSGELFF. V gene TRBV19 combines with J gene TRBJ2-2; D might be TRBD1 (5 bases). This CDR3 has 14 residues. Germline V lookup: CDR1 LNHDA, CDR2 SQIVND (reference sequence). Trimming removed 6 bases at V and 6 bases at J, with 14 bases between.

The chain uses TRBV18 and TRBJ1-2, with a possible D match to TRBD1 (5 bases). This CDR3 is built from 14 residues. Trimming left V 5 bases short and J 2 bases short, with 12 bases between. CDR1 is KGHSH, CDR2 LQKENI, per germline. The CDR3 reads CASSDLGGNYGYTF. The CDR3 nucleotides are TGTGCCAGCTCAGACCTCGGGGGAAACTATGGCTACACCTTC.

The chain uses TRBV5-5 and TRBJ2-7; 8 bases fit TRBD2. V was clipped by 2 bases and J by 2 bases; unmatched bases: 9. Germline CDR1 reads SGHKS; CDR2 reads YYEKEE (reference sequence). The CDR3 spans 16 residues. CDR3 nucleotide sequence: TGTGCCAGCAGCTTAGTAGCGGGACTCGAAACCTACGAGCAGTACTTC. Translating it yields CASSLVAGLETYEQYF.

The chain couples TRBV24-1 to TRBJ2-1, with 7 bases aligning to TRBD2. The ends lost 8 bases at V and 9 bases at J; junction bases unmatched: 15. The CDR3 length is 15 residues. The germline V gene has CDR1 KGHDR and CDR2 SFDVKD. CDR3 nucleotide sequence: TGTGCCACCACCGCAGGTGGCGGGAGCCCGGGTGAGCAGTTCTTC. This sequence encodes CATTAGGGSPGEQFF.

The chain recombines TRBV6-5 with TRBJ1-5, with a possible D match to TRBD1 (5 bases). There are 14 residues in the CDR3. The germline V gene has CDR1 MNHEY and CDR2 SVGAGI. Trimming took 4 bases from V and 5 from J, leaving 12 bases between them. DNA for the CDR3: TGTGCCAGCAGTTCCGCCAGGGCGGATCAGCCCCAGCATTTT. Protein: CASSSARADQPQHF.

CDR3 region: CASINPRTGNYGYTF. The DNA of the CDR3 is TGTGCCAGTATCAACCCCCGGACAGGGAACTATGGCTACACCTTC. V and J are TRBV19 and TRBJ1-2; TRBD1 matches 8 bases. The CDR3 has 15 residues. Germline CDR1 and CDR2: LNHDA and SQIVND (reference sequence). The V gene end was trimmed by 7 bases and the J gene end by 2 bases; junction bases not matched to a gene: 9.

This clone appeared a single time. CDR3 nucleotides: TGCGCCAGCAGAGACTCGACAGGGACCCTTGCAACTAATGAAAAACTGTTTTTT. It specifies CASRDSTGTLATNEKLFF. V and J are TRBV5-1 and TRBJ1-4; 7 bases align to TRBD1. The V segment lost 5 bases and the J segment 0 bases; nucleotides outside the gene matches: 13. CDR3 length: 18 amino acids. Germline CDR1 and CDR2: SGHRS and YFSETQ.

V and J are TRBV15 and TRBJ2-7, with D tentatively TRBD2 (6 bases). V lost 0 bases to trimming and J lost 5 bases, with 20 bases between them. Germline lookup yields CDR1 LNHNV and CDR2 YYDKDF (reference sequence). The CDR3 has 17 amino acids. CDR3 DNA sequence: TGTGCCACCAGCAGAGATCTATGGGACTTCTCAAAACACGAGCAGTACTTC. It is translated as CATSRDLWDFSKHEQYF.

CDR3 loop: CASSLASGEQFF. For the CDR3, the DNA is TGCGCCAGCAGCTTGGCATCGGGTGAGCAGTTCTTC. This chain connects TRBV5-1 to TRBJ2-1; D not resolved. The CDR3 loop spans 12 amino acids. V lost 0 bases and J 9 bases, leaving 7 bases between the germline ends. Germline values: CDR1 SGHRS, CDR2 YFSETQ.

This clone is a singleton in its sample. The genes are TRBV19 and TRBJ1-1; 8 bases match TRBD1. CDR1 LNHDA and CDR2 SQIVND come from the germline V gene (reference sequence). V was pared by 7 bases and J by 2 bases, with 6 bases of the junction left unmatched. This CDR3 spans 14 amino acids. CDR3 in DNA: TGTGCCAGTACAACAGGGGGTGGAAACACTGAAGCTTTCTTT. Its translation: CASTTGGGNTEAFF.